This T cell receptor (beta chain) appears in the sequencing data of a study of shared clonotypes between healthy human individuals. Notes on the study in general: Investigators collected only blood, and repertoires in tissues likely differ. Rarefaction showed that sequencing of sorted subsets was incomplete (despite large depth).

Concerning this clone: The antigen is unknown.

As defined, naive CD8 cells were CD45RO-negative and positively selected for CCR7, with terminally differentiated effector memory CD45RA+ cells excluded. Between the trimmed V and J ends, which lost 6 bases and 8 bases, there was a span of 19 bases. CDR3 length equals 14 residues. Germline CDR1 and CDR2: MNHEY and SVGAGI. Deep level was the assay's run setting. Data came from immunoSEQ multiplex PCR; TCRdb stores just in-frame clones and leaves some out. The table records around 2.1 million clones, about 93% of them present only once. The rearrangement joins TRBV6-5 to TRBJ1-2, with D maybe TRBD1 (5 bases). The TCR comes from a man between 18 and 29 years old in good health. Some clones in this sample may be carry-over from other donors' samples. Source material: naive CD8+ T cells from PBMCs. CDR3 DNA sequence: TGTGCCAGCAGCAAGGGACCACGATGGGAGGGCTACACCTTC. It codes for CASSKGPRWEGYTF.